This TCR beta chain was retrieved from a study of shared clonotypes between healthy human individuals. Study conclusions and caveats: Among the subsets, naive ones generally showed larger estimated richness than memory ones. The four-donor shared clonotypes exceeded non-shared clonotypes in generation probability, with non-shared ones scoring lower.

The input for sorted-subset replicate PCRs was about 200 ng DNA, around 30,000 T cell genomes. Sequencing used immunoSEQ multiplex PCR; TCRdb keeps in-frame clones, though not all of them. The sample has hundreds of thousands of clones; roughly 98% are singletons. Naive-designated CD8 cells lacked CD45RO, were positively enriched for CCR7, and omitted terminally differentiated effector memory CD45RA+ cells. Healthy adults negative for HIV, lacking recent acute infections or vaccinations, served as donors. To note about this clone: Its matching antigen is unknown.

Trimming took off 3 bases at V and 2 bases at J, with 12 bases between the two ends. This CDR3 is built from 14 residues. Germline V CDR1 and CDR2: SGDLS, YYNGEE. This clonotype was sampled from a man aged 25-45 years in good health. The specimen sequenced was naive CD8+ T cells sorted from blood. The V and J genes are TRBV9 and TRBJ2-7; the D is unclear. CDR3 amino acids: CASSELDGPYEQYF. CDR3 coding DNA: TGTGCCAGCAGCGAACTGGACGGCCCCTACGAGCAGTACTTC.